Each of the 10 T cell receptor beta chains below was sequenced from the same sample in a study of control samples from healthy donors and cancer patients. Some clones are missing from TCRdb's copy, which holds only in-frame ones; the method was immunoSEQ multiplex PCR. The repertoire holds more than 95,000 clones, with more than 75% as singletons. Sequencing was carried out using blood. Every receptor here comes from a man between 40 and 49 years old in good health.

This chain links TRBV7-8 with TRBJ1-1; D perhaps matches TRBD1 (6 bases). The germline V gene has CDR1 SGHVS and CDR2 FQNEAQ. CDR3 size: 12 residues. V lost 2 bases, J lost 11 bases, and 12 bases lay in between. The CDR3 here is CASSLSSGAAFF. CDR3 DNA sequence: TGTGCCAGCAGCTTAAGTTCAGGGGCCGCTTTCTTT.

This chain joins TRBV6-2 or TRBV6-3 and TRBJ1-1, with D possibly matching TRBD1 (6 bases). CDR3 length: 14 amino acids. The germline CDR1 and CDR2 sequences are MNHEY and SVGEGT. The germline V and J ends were trimmed by 5 bases and 6 bases, with 16 bases remaining between them. The CDR3 region has the DNA TGTGCCAGCAGTCGCCCCACAGGGAGGGCTGAAGCTTTCTTT. This sequence encodes CASSRPTGRAEAFF.

This clone was observed a single time. The chain employs TRBV7-9 and TRBJ1-1, with D possibly TRBD1 on 5 matching bases. Trimming stripped 5 bases from V and 0 bases from J, with 13 bases between. The V gene's germline CDR1 is SEHNR and CDR2 FQNEAQ (reference sequence). The CDR3 loop spans 15 amino acids. CDR3: CASSRRGGLNTEAFF. DNA of the CDR3: TGTGCCAGCAGCCGACGTGGGGGATTGAACACTGAAGCTTTCTTT.

CDR3 DNA: TGCGCCAGCAGCCAAGCACGAGCGGGGGGGTCGAGGACCCAGTACTTC. It yields the protein CASSQARAGGSRTQYF. The rearrangement joins TRBV4-3 to TRBJ2-5; 10 nucleotides line up with TRBD2. The V gene's germline CDR1 is LGHNA and CDR2 YSLEER. The J segment lost 7 bases and the V segment lost 1 base, leaving 9 bases of the junction unmatched. The CDR3 has 16 amino acids.

This clone was seen a few times. The chain recombines TRBV6-6 with TRBJ2-6; D unclear. CDR1 is MNHNY and CDR2 is SVGAGI in the germline V gene (reference sequence). Trimming removed 5 bases at V and 0 bases at J, with 17 bases between. CDR3 size: 18 residues. The DNA for the CDR3 is TGTGCCAGCAGTCCACTTCAGGTTTCCTTCTCTGGGGCCAACGTCCTGACTTTC. This codes for CASSPLQVSFSGANVLTF.

The chain couples TRBV25-1 to TRBJ1-1, with unresolved D. V lost 5 bases and J lost 6, with 16 bases in between. Germline values: CDR1 MGHDK, CDR2 SYGVNS. CDR3 length: 14 residues. CDR3 region: CASSLSGLGSEAFF. The CDR3, as DNA: TGTGCCAGCAGTCTTTCCGGGTTGGGATCTGAAGCTTTCTTT.

The V gene is TRBV7-2, the J gene TRBJ2-7; weak D call: TRBD1 (5 bases). The CDR3 extends over 12 amino acids. Trimming cost V 5 bases and J 5 bases, with 10 bases left between them. Germline CDR1 reads SGHTA; CDR2 reads FQGNSA. The CDR3 is CASSPRGHEQYF. As DNA, the CDR3 is TGTGCCAGCAGCCCTAGGGGCCACGAGCAGTACTTC.

This clone was seen repeatedly, ten times or more. The chain joins TRBV5-1 to TRBJ1-3; D is undetermined. Germline V gene data show CDR1 as SGHRS and CDR2 as YFSETQ. Trimming took 5 bases from V and 2 from J, leaving 8 bases between them. The CDR3 extends over 13 amino acids. DNA for the CDR3: TGCGCCAGCAGGGAGGGAGCTGGAAACACCATATATTTT. Protein product: CASREGAGNTIYF.

J is TRBJ1-6 and V is TRBV27; TRBD1 might be the D (6 bases). Germline V gene sequence: CDR1 MNHEY, CDR2 SMNVEV (reference sequence). The CDR3 spans 15 residues. With 6 bases removed from V and 5 bases from J, the gap between germline ends came to 14 bases. CDR3 loop: CASSPGQSNNSPLHF. As DNA, the CDR3 is TGTGCCAGCAGCCCTGGACAGAGCAATAATTCACCCCTCCACTTT.

The CDR3 spells CASIRTGASNEQFF. The CDR3, as DNA: TGTGCCAGCATCCGGACAGGGGCGTCCAATGAGCAGTTCTTC. The chain couples TRBV5-6 to TRBJ2-1; TRBD1 matches 9 bases. Germline V gene lookup returns CDR1 SGHDT and CDR2 YYEEEE. V lost 6 bases, J lost 6 bases, and 7 bases stayed unmatched. The CDR3 covers 14 residues.